Listed below are T cell receptor beta chains from one sample, sequenced in a study of identifying expanded T cells in peripheral blood. Sequenced by immunoSEQ multiplex PCR; TCRdb stores in-frame clones only, minus some. This table has about 78,000 clones, 70% to 90% appearing once. Sequenced input: blood. The receptors stem from a person aged 18 to 70 in good health. Both conserved end residues are part of each CDR3. A D gene is named only where the DNA matches it firmly. Expanded clones are given a class, and other clones once, few, many or no size at all.

d_call | clone_size | j_call | v_call | cdr3_nt | cdr3_aa
- | - | TRBJ2-1 | TRBV28 | TGTGCCAGCAGTTTAGGGGTAGGGGCCTACAATGAGCAGTTCTTC | CASSLGVGAYNEQFF
TRBD2 | - | TRBJ2-1 | TRBV7-2 | TGTGCCAGCAGCCAGAACCCCTGGACTAGCGGTTACAATGAGCAGTTCTTC | CASSQNPWTSGYNEQFF
TRBD1 | - | TRBJ2-5 | TRBV5-8 | TGTGCCAGCAGCTACAGGGGGAGGGAGACCCAGTACTTC | CASSYRGRETQYF
- | - | TRBJ1-1 | TRBV4-1 | TGCGCCAGCACTCACCCGGGGCGTGCTGAAGCTTTCTTT | CASTHPGRAEAFF
- | - | TRBJ1-4 | TRBV9 | TGTGCCAGCAGCGGCTTGGGGCAGGGCGGTGAAAAACTGTTTTTT | CASSGLGQGGEKLFF
- | - | TRBJ1-4 | TRBV7-9 | TGTGCCAGCAGCCCCAAAGGGGGAACAACTAATGAAAAACTGTTTTTT | CASSPKGGTTNEKLFF
- | - | TRBJ1-5 | TRBV19 | TGTGCCAGTAGTCCCCCAGGGTCGGGGCAGCCCCAGCATTTT | CASSPPGSGQPQHF
- | - | TRBJ1-1 | TRBV6-5 | TGTGCCAGCAGTTACGCGGCAGGGACCAACACTGAAGCTTTCTTT | CASSYAAGTNTEAFF
- | - | TRBJ2-2 | TRBV7-2 | TGTGCCAGCAGCTTAGGGCTAATGGACACCGGGGAGCTGTTTTTT | CASSLGLMDTGELFF
- | few | TRBJ1-1 | TRBV28 | TGTGCCAGCAGTTTAGCGGGGGGCGGGACACCCACGAACACTGAAGCTTTCTTT | CASSLAGGGTPTNTEAFF
- | - | TRBJ1-5 | TRBV19 | TGTGCCAGTAGCGCCAATAATCAGCCCCAGCATTTT | CASSANNQPQHF
TRBD2 | - | TRBJ2-3 | TRBV4-3 | TGCGCCAGCAGCCAAGCCTCTAGCGGGGGCCCCCGCACAGATACGCAGTATTTT | CASSQASSGGPRTDTQYF
- | - | TRBJ2-3 | TRBV7-2 | TGTGCCAGCGTTCGGGCGCCACTTAAAGATACGCAGTATTTT | CASVRAPLKDTQYF
TRBD1 | - | TRBJ2-7 | TRBV9 | TGTGCCAGCAGCGGGGGACAGGGGGCCCCCTACGAGCAGTACTTC | CASSGGQGAPYEQYF
- | - | TRBJ1-1 | TRBV6-6 | TGTGCCAGCAGTTATCAGACTGAAGCTTTCTTT | CASSYQTEAFF
- | - | TRBJ1-2 | TRBV2 | TGTGCCAGCAGTACAGGGTTGTTAACCTATGGCTACACCTTC | CASSTGLLTYGYTF
- | once | TRBJ1-6 | TRBV18 | TGTGCCAGCTCACTCCTCGACAGTAACCCAAATTCACCCCTCCACTTT | CASSLLDSNPNSPLHF
TRBD2 | - | TRBJ2-1 | TRBV2 | TGTGCCAGCAGCTCACGGGGCCTAGCGGGGGACCCCTACGACAATGAGCAGTTCTTC | CASSSRGLAGDPYDNEQFF
TRBD1 | - | TRBJ1-6 | TRBV7-2 | TGTGCCAGCAGCCGGACTAGGGGGACAGGGGATTCACCCCTCCACTTT | CASSRTRGTGDSPLHF
TRBD1 | - | TRBJ1-5 | TRBV7-8 | TGTGCCAGCAGCCCTAGCCCCGGTCAGGGGGGGAAGAATCAGCCCCAGCATTTT | CASSPSPGQGGKNQPQHF
- | - | TRBJ1-3 | TRBV18 | TGTGCCAGCTCACCTGCGGTGGATGTTTCTGGAAACACCATATATTTT | CASSPAVDVSGNTIYF
TRBD2 | - | TRBJ2-7 | TRBV19 | TGTGCCAGTACTCCAAACGGGAGGGTGAGGGAGCAGTACTTC | CASTPNGRVREQYF
- | - | TRBJ2-3 | TRBV5-4 | TGTGCCAGCAGCTTTGGGGGAACTAGCACAGATACGCAGTATTTT | CASSFGGTSTDTQYF
TRBD1 | - | TRBJ1-6 | TRBV2 | TGTGCTCACCAGGGACAGGGAGGTGTCTATAATTCACCCCTCCACTTT | CAHQGQGGVYNSPLHF
- | - | TRBJ2-5 | TRBV7-2 | TGTGCCAGCAGCCCAGTGGGACAAGAGACCCAGTACTTC | CASSPVGQETQYF
- | - | TRBJ2-7 | TRBV5-6 | TGTGCCAGCAGCCACCTGGCGGGAGAGCAGTACTTC | CASSHLAGEQYF
- | - | TRBJ2-5 | TRBV29-1 | TGCAGCGTTGATAGCAGGGTAGGGACCCAGTACTTC | CSVDSRVGTQYF
- | once | TRBJ2-7 | TRBV28 | TGTGCCAGCAGTCCGGATGACAGCGAGCAGTACTTC | CASSPDDSEQYF
TRBD1 | - | TRBJ1-1 | TRBV7-9 | TGTGCCAGCAGCTTAGAGGGACAGGGGCGTTACACTGAAGCTTTCTTT | CASSLEGQGRYTEAFF
- | - | TRBJ2-7 | TRBV28 | TGTGCCAGCAGTTCGGGACGGGAATACGAGCAGTACTTC | CASSSGREYEQYF
TRBD1 | - | TRBJ2-5 | TRBV19 | TGTGCCAGTAGTAGCAGGGGGCGCGGAGAGACCCAGTACTTC | CASSSRGRGETQYF
- | - | TRBJ2-3 | TRBV29-1 | TGCAGCGTTCAGGGGGGGTACACAGATACGCAGTATTTT | CSVQGGYTDTQYF
- | - | TRBJ2-1 | TRBV7-2 | TGTGCCAGCAGCTTAAGTCAGGGGCCCTACAATGAGCAGTTCTTC | CASSLSQGPYNEQFF
- | - | TRBJ2-2 | TRBV9 | TGTGCCAGCAGCGTAGGTGGGTTAACCGGGGAGCTGTTTTTT | CASSVGGLTGELFF
- | - | TRBJ2-7 | TRBV5-6 | TGTGCCAGCAGCTTGGTTTGGGGGTTTAACGAGCAGTACTTC | CASSLVWGFNEQYF
- | - | TRBJ2-1 | TRBV18 | TGTGCCAGCTCACCACTGGGGGGCAACAATGAGCAGTTCTTC | CASSPLGGNNEQFF
- | - | TRBJ2-4 | TRBV9 | TGTGCCAGCAGCGAGAATGGAAACATTCAGTACTTC | CASSENGNIQYF
TRBD2 | - | TRBJ2-2 | TRBV13 | TGTGCCAGCAGCCCGGGGGGGGACACCGGGGAGCTGTTTTTT | CASSPGGDTGELFF
TRBD2 | - | TRBJ2-5 | TRBV10-2 | TGCGCCAGCAGTGACCTAGCGGGGGAAGAGACCCAGTACTTC | CASSDLAGEETQYF
- | - | TRBJ1-4 | TRBV2 | TGTGCCAGCACTATACAGGGATTACCAACTAATGAAAAACTGTTTTTT | CASTIQGLPTNEKLFF
- | - | TRBJ1-1 | TRBV16 | TGTGCCAGCAGCCAATCGTGGGGGCCGGGAACTGAAGCTTTCTTT | CASSQSWGPGTEAFF
- | - | TRBJ1-3 | TRBV18 | TGTGCCAGCTCACTAGCAGGCCGCTCTGGAAACACCATATATTTT | CASSLAGRSGNTIYF
TRBD2 | - | TRBJ2-7 | TRBV5-1 | TGCGCCAGCAGCTTGGCTAGCGGGGGTGCGGGGTCCTACGAGCAGTACTTC | CASSLASGGAGSYEQYF
TRBD1 | - | TRBJ2-3 | TRBV5-6 | TGTGCCAGCAGCATAGGGACAGGGGGTGCTCATACGCAGTATTTT | CASSIGTGGAHTQYF
- | - | TRBJ2-7 | TRBV4-3 | TGCGCCAGCAGCCAAGACAGGAGCTCCTACGAGCAGTACTTC | CASSQDRSSYEQYF
- | once | TRBJ1-2 | TRBV19 | TGTGCCAGTAAGCGGCAGGGTCACGGCTACACCTTC | CASKRQGHGYTF
TRBD1 | - | TRBJ2-7 | TRBV6-1 | TGTGCCAGCAGTGAACCGGGACAGGGGTTGTACGAGCAGTACTTC | CASSEPGQGLYEQYF
TRBD1 | - | TRBJ2-7 | TRBV27 | TGTGCCAGCAGTAGGGGGACAGGACCCTACGAGCAGTACTTC | CASSRGTGPYEQYF
TRBD2 | - | TRBJ2-7 | TRBV4-1 | TGCGCCAGCAGCCAAGATTCGACTAGCGGGTATTACGAGCAGTACTTC | CASSQDSTSGYYEQYF
- | - | TRBJ2-7 | TRBV18 | TGTGCCAGCTCGTCGGACAGCTCCTACGAGCAGTACTTC | CASSSDSSYEQYF
- | - | TRBJ1-6 | TRBV7-2 | TGTGCCAGCAGCTTAAGGGTTCGTAGTTCACCCCTCCACTTT | CASSLRVRSSPLHF
- | - | TRBJ1-4 | TRBV5-6 | TGTGCCAGCAGCTTGTCCACAGGCGTTGCAACTAATGAAAAACTGTTTTTT | CASSLSTGVATNEKLFF
TRBD1 | - | TRBJ2-1 | TRBV18 | TGTGCCAGCTCACCACCGGGACAGACCGGTCCTAAGTTCTTC | CASSPPGQTGPKFF